The TCR beta chain described here comes from a study of post-analysis software for immune sequencing data (dated by TCRdb to between 2014 and 2017). For context, the study as a whole: The recorded disease courses included relapsing-remitting, secondary progressive and progressive-relapsing multiple sclerosis, and some patients had no subtype annotation. Patient repertoires were compared against about a dozen previously published healthy control repertoires from donors aged roughly 6 to 28 years. A subset of samples was prepared in parallel using single-end sample barcoding, then pooled and co-amplified after Illumina adapter ligation.

Libraries came from PCR. The sample was run on an Illumina HiSeq 2500. Unique molecular identifiers were incorporated into TCR beta cDNA libraries to reduce PCR and sequencing biases. Some 500,000 cDNA molecules were obtained for every 1 to 10 million input T cells, so each molecule roughly corresponded to one T cell. The same protocol used for the earlier healthy control dataset was applied to prepare and sequence the patient libraries. Samples belonging to the same batch were prepared together, multiplexed and sequenced on a shared HiSeq lane. For the original study's pipeline: MIGEC was used to process the raw barcoded reads, and molecular identifier groups with only a single read were discarded before consensus assembly and CDR3 extraction. Clonotype tables were post-analysed with VDJtools, normalizing diversity by down-sampling all datasets to the smallest sample size. In repertoire overlap clustering, CDR3 amino acid sequences, but not nucleotide sequences, were matched to correct batch-related cross-sample contamination. The public reads were reanalyzed by TCRdb: fastp trimming at Q25, MiXCR alignment, in-frame beta chains only. Each entry is one CDR3 protein sequence, shown with its most common DNA and genes. These V and J calls are TCRdb output, not the study's own analysis. For this sample there are about half a million distinct CDR3 sequences; approximately 31% appear just once. Clones ranked in the top ten supply roughly 6% of the sample.

To note about this clonotype: No antigen is known for it. Compared with germline, one end of the junction differs, possibly owing to a read error.

CDR1 and CDR2, per the germline V gene (reference sequence), are SEHNR and FQNEAQ. Including cysteine and phenylalanine, the CDR3 has 16 amino acids. Only the CDR3 DNA is retained, 48 bases long and in frame from the first base. TCR beta repertoires were profiled from peripheral blood of 13 young patients with multiple sclerosis to demonstrate the VDJtools post-analysis software. The multiple sclerosis patients were children and adolescents between roughly 6 and 16 years of age. The research as a whole found: Compared with controls, multiple sclerosis patients had significantly lower normalized Chao1 diversity, a finding suggesting substantial peripheral T-cell clonal expansion. Strong co-clustering of samples prepared in the same batch was shown by direct clustering with F measure, prompting a batch-effect correction. Significantly higher frequencies in patients than in controls were found for several TRBV segments, including TRBV5-6, TRBV5-1 and TRBV20-1. The control group was slightly older than the multiple sclerosis patient group.

This TCR came from a girl younger than 18 with multiple sclerosis. Sequencing input: blood. The chain employs TRBV7-9 and TRBJ1-2; TRBD1 could be the D gene, as 6 bases match. At the DNA level, the sequence is TGTGCCGGCAGCTTAAGGACGGACAGAGGGCTCTATGGCTACACCTTC. It encodes CAGSLRTDRGLYGYTF. This CDR3, with the reference TRBV7-9 and TRBJ1-2 proteins standing in past its ends, gives the full variable domain DTGVSQNPRHKITKRGQNVTFRCDPISEHNRLYWYRQTLGQGPEFLTYFQNEAQLEKSRLLSDRFSAERPKGSFSTLEIQRTEQGDSAMYLCAGSLRTDRGLYGYTFGSGTRLTVV.